The rows below give T cell receptor beta chains drawn from one sample of a study of blood T cell repertoires in COVID-19. Measured with immunoSEQ multiplex PCR; TCRdb has only the in-frame clones, and not every one. The table records about 160,000 clones, roughly 90% of them present only once. The specimen was PBMCs or T cells enriched from blood (not recorded which). These receptors originate from a woman in her forties or fifties who had recovered from COVID-19. The CDR3 runs from the conserved cysteine through the conserved F or W. Each record gives: D gene, J gene, clone size, V gene, CDR3 protein, CDR3 DNA. D genes are given only for firm matches. Some rows have no size entry. The others give once, few or many, or a class for an expanded clone.

. TRBJ1-1 . TRBV3-1/TRBV3-2 CASSQGTGSEAFF TGTGCCAGCAGCCAAGGAACCGGTTCTGAAGCTTTCTTT
TRBD1 TRBJ2-7 . TRBV19 CASSIGTGLYEQYF TGTGCCAGTAGTATCGGGACAGGGCTGTACGAGCAGTACTTC
. TRBJ1-5 once TRBV24-1 CATSDSNQPQHF TGTGCCACCAGTGATTCGAATCAGCCCCAGCATTTT
TRBD1 TRBJ2-1 once TRBV11-3 CASSLLKGGQGKEQFF TGTGCCAGCAGCTTACTAAAGGGGGGACAGGGTAAGGAGCAGTTCTTC
TRBD1 TRBJ1-4 . TRBV4-2 CASSQDRGKEKLFF TGTGCCAGCAGCCAAGACAGGGGGAAAGAAAAACTGTTTTTT
TRBD1 TRBJ1-2 . TRBV4-1 CASSQVMTGGGYTF TGCGCCAGCAGCCAAGTTATGACAGGGGGTGGCTACACCTTC
. TRBJ2-2 . TRBV6-1 CASSEAAQVGATGELFF TGTGCCAGCAGTGAAGCGGCGCAGGTGGGGGCGACCGGGGAGCTGTTTTTT
. TRBJ1-1 . TRBV4-2 CASSQAMEAFF TGTGCCAGCAGCCAAGCAATGGAAGCTTTCTTT
TRBD1 TRBJ2-7 . TRBV30 CACLDRGHYEQYF TGTGCCTGCTTGGACAGGGGGCACTACGAGCAGTACTTC
TRBD2 TRBJ2-7 . TRBV5-4 CASSFTSDSYEQYF TGTGCCAGCAGCTTTACTAGCGACTCCTACGAGCAGTACTTC
. TRBJ2-7 . TRBV9 CASSVDAGSVYEQYF TGTGCCAGCAGCGTAGATGCCGGTAGCGTCTACGAGCAGTACTTC
. TRBJ2-5 . TRBV6-5 CASSLLTGLQETQYF TGTGCCAGCAGCCTCCTGACAGGCCTTCAAGAGACCCAGTACTTC
TRBD1 TRBJ1-2 . TRBV19 CASFDRDDVGYTF TGTGCCAGTTTTGACAGGGACGACGTCGGCTACACCTTC
TRBD1 TRBJ1-1 . TRBV19 CASLEPNRGRGTEAFF TGTGCCAGCTTAGAGCCTAACAGGGGGAGAGGGACTGAAGCTTTCTTT
. TRBJ1-4 . TRBV19 CASSIVPGSGGEKLFF TGTGCCAGTAGTATAGTCCCAGGGAGCGGGGGAGAAAAACTGTTTTTT
. TRBJ2-7 . TRBV9 CASSPRLGGEQYF TGTGCCAGCAGCCCACGACTGGGTGGCGAGCAGTACTTC
. TRBJ1-5 few TRBV19 CASSIGTPYNQPQHF TGTGCCAGTAGTATAGGGACTCCCTACAATCAGCCCCAGCATTTT
TRBD1 TRBJ2-5 . TRBV19 CASSMGAGGAIKTQYF TGTGCCAGTAGTATGGGGGCAGGGGGCGCGATAAAGACCCAGTACTTC
TRBD2 TRBJ2-1 . TRBV7-2 CASGSPGGHEQFF TGTGCCAGCGGATCCCCGGGGGGGCATGAGCAGTTCTTC
. TRBJ1-2 . TRBV7-2 CASSKGAAIRLDGYTF TGTGCCAGCAGCAAAGGGGCGGCGATCCGATTGGATGGCTACACCTTC
TRBD1 TRBJ2-7 once TRBV5-1 CASSVGTGGSYEQYF TGCGCCAGCAGCGTCGGGACAGGGGGGTCCTACGAGCAGTACTTC
TRBD2 TRBJ2-7 . TRBV7-2 CASSWTSVSYEQYF TGTGCCAGCAGCTGGACTAGTGTCTCCTACGAGCAGTACTTC
. TRBJ1-1 once TRBV30 CAWSVHGRGRGATEAFF TGTGCCTGGAGTGTACATGGGAGAGGGCGGGGGGCCACTGAAGCTTTCTTT
. TRBJ1-1 . TRBV7-2 CASSSYRRNTEAFF TGTGCCAGCAGCTCCTACAGGAGGAACACTGAAGCTTTCTTT
. TRBJ2-3 . TRBV10-3 CAISVTGGTDTQYF TGTGCCATCAGTGTGACGGGGGGCACAGATACGCAGTATTTT
TRBD2 TRBJ2-2 . TRBV7-2 CASSPRVLAGGTGELFF TGTGCCAGCAGCCCTAGGGTACTAGCGGGGGGAACCGGGGAGCTGTTTTTT
TRBD1 TRBJ1-4 . TRBV6-6 CASSLQGSNEKLFF TGTGCCAGCAGTTTACAGGGGAGTAATGAAAAACTGTTTTTT
. TRBJ2-1 . TRBV24-1 CATSRPGINEQFF TGTGCCACCAGTAGACCGGGGATAAATGAGCAGTTCTTC
. TRBJ1-1 . TRBV15 CATSTHLTGNTEAFF TGTGCCACCAGCACCCATTTAACAGGGAACACTGAAGCTTTCTTT
TRBD2 TRBJ2-1 . TRBV5-6 CASSLHSGVDEQFF TGTGCCAGCAGCCTCCATAGCGGGGTTGATGAGCAGTTCTTC
. TRBJ1-3 . TRBV6-5 CASSYSLRSSGNTIYF TGTGCCAGCAGTTACTCTCTACGGAGCTCTGGAAACACCATATATTTT
TRBD2 TRBJ2-5 . TRBV11-2 CASSPWSGGTQETQYF TGTGCCAGCAGCCCGTGGAGCGGGGGGACACAAGAGACCCAGTACTTC
TRBD2 TRBJ2-7 once TRBV7-2 CASSTGLAGGGAYEQYF TGTGCCAGCAGCACCGGACTAGCGGGGGGCGGCGCCTACGAGCAGTACTTC
. TRBJ1-1 . TRBV18 CASSPHRTENTEAFF TGTGCCAGCTCACCACATCGGACAGAGAACACTGAAGCTTTCTTT
TRBD1 TRBJ2-3 once TRBV7-8 CASSSYRGSTDTQYF TGTGCCAGCAGCTCATACAGGGGGAGCACAGATACGCAGTATTTT
. TRBJ2-7 . TRBV6-5 CASSYSKVLSYEQYF TGTGCCAGCAGTTACTCTAAAGTACTCTCCTACGAGCAGTACTTC
TRBD2 TRBJ2-2 . TRBV19 CASSAGTSFSGELFF TGTGCCAGTAGTGCCGGGACTAGCTTTTCCGGGGAGCTGTTTTTT
. TRBJ2-2 . TRBV5-1 CASSWDTRRGELFF TGCGCCAGCAGCTGGGACACCCGAAGAGGGGAGCTGTTTTTT
. TRBJ1-5 . TRBV10-3 CAISESRGGAAQPQHF TGTGCCATCAGTGAGTCGAGAGGGGGAGCTGCTCAGCCCCAGCATTTT
. TRBJ1-6 few TRBV5-1 CASSLAGGTDNSPLHF TGCGCCAGCAGCTTGGCCGGGGGGACTGATAATTCACCCCTCCACTTT
TRBD1 TRBJ1-2 . TRBV19 CASSISGGYGYTF TGTGCCAGTAGTATTTCAGGGGGCTATGGCTACACCTTC
. TRBJ1-5 . TRBV6-5 CASGRVANQPQHF TGTGCCAGCGGGCGGGTCGCCAATCAGCCCCAGCATTTT
. TRBJ2-3 . TRBV21-1 CASSHRVPVGTHPQDTQYF TGTGCCAGCAGCCATCGGGTCCCGGTCGGGACTCACCCGCAAGATACGCAGTATTTT
. TRBJ2-3 . TRBV3-1/TRBV3-2 CASSPRQNPSTDTQYF TGTGCCAGCAGCCCCCGACAAAACCCCAGCACAGATACGCAGTATTTT
TRBD1 TRBJ1-2 . TRBV7-6 CASSRTQGGLGGYTF TGTGCCAGCAGCAGAACCCAGGGGGGATTGGGTGGCTACACCTTC
. TRBJ1-2 few TRBV2 CASSEGRNYGYTF TGTGCCAGCAGTGAGGGGCGGAACTATGGCTACACCTTC
. TRBJ2-2 once TRBV14 CASSQDGGVLNTGELFF TGTGCCAGCAGCCAAGACGGCGGCGTTCTCAACACCGGGGAGCTGTTTTTT
. TRBJ1-1 . TRBV6-5 CASSYLWGEATEAFF TGTGCCAGCAGTTACCTGTGGGGGGAGGCCACTGAAGCTTTCTTT
. TRBJ1-1 . TRBV28 CASHLGGIPGNTEAFF TGTGCCAGCCACCTGGGGGGGATCCCAGGGAACACTGAAGCTTTCTTT
. TRBJ2-1 few TRBV9 CASSATTGTGFNEQFF TGTGCCAGCAGCGCAACAACCGGGACTGGCTTCAATGAGCAGTTCTTC